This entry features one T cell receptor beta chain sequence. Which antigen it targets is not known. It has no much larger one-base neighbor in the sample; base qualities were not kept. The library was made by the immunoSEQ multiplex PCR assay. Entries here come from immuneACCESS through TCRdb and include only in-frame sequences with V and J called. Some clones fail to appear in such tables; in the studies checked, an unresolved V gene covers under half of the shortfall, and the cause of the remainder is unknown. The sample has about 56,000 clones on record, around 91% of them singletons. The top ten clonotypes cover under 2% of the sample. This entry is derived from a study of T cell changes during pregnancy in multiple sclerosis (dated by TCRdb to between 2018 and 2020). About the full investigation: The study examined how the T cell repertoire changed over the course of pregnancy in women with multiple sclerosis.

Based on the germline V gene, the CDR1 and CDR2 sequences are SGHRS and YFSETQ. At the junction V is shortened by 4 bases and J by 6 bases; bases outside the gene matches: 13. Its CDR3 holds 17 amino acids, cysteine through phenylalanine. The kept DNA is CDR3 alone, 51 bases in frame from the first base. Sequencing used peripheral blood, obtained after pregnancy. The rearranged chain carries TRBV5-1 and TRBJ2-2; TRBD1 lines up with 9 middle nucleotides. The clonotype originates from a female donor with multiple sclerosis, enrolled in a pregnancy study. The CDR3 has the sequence CASSPLLTGGSPGELFF. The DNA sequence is TGCGCCAGCAGCCCGCTACTTACAGGGGGCAGCCCCGGGGAGCTGTTTTTT.